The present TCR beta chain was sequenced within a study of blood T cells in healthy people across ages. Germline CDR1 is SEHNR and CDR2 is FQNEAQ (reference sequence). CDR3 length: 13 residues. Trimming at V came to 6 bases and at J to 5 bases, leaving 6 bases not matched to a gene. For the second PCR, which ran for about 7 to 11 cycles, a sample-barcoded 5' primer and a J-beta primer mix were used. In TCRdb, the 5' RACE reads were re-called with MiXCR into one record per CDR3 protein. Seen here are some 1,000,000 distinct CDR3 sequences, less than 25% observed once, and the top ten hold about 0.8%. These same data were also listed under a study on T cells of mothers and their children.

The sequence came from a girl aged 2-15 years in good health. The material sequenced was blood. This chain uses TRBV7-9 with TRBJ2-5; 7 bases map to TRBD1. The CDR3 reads CASSRLQGETQYF. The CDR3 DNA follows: TGTGCCAGCAGTCGATTACAGGGGGAGACCCAGTACTTC.